One and the same sample provided the 11 T cell receptor beta chains below, sequenced in a study of neoadjuvant anti-PD-1 for oral cavity cancer. Sequencing used immunoSEQ multiplex PCR; TCRdb keeps in-frame clones, though not all of them. The repertoire holds about 68,000 clones, with 85% as singletons. Specified time point: after neoadjuvant nivolumab, at surgical resection. The sequencing used PBMCs, collected after nivolumab (anti-PD-1) treatment. The receptors were gathered from a person aged 35-80 years with oral cavity squamous cell carcinoma.

This chain connects TRBV28 to TRBJ1-1, with D tentatively TRBD1 (6 bases). Trimming took off 3 bases at V and 1 base at J, with 9 bases between the two ends. The V gene's germline CDR1 is MDHEN and CDR2 SYDVKM. The CDR3 runs to 14 residues. The DNA of the CDR3 is TGTGCCAGCAGTTTGGCGGGGGCGAACACTGAAGCTTTCTTT. Translation gives CASSLAGANTEAFF.

This sequence joins TRBV2 and TRBJ1-1; D gene ambiguous. Trimming cost V 3 bases and J 1 base, with 12 bases left between them. Germline CDR1 is SNHLY and CDR2 is FYNNEI. The CDR3 has 15 residues. The CDR3 nucleotides read TGTGCCAGCAGTGAGAATAGGCTTTCGAACACTGAAGCTTTCTTT. Translating gives CASSENRLSNTEAFF.

V is TRBV7-6 and J is TRBJ2-7; a possible D gene is TRBD1 (6 bases). CDR3 length equals 13 residues. The V gene lost 4 bases and the J gene lost 4 bases, with 11 bases spanning the gap. Germline lookup yields CDR1 SGHVS and CDR2 FNYEAQ. The CDR3: CASSWDITYEQYF. CDR3 nucleotide sequence: TGTGCCAGCAGCTGGGACATAACTTACGAGCAGTACTTC.

The gene calls are TRBV7-3 and TRBJ2-1; a possible D gene is TRBD2 (6 bases). Trimming left V 7 bases short and J 5 bases short, with 15 bases between. Germline CDR1 reads SGHTA; CDR2 reads FQGTGA. This CDR3 is 14 amino acids long. The CDR3 DNA follows: TGTGCCAGCACTCCGGGAGATCGTAACAATGAGCAGTTCTTC. Protein: CASTPGDRNNEQFF.

The chain is built from TRBV7-8 and TRBJ2-3, with 8 nucleotides matching TRBD2. Germline CDR1 reads SGHVS; CDR2 reads FQNEAQ. The V and J ends lost 7 bases and 4 bases, in that order; junction bases with no gene match: 10. The CDR3 length is 15 residues. The CDR3 DNA follows: TGTGCCAGCATTCCTCCTAGCGGGCGCCCAGATACGCAGTATTTT. Amino acid sequence: CASIPPSGRPDTQYF.

This chain connects TRBV27 to TRBJ2-7; D is possibly TRBD2 (5 bases). There are 15 residues in the CDR3. Between the trimmed V and J ends, which lost 6 bases and 3 bases, there was a span of 18 bases. CDR1 is MNHEY and CDR2 is SMNVEV in the germline V gene (reference sequence). The CDR3 sequence is CASSPQTLVDYEQYF. CDR3 coding DNA: TGTGCCAGCAGCCCCCAAACACTAGTTGACTACGAGCAGTACTTC.

J is TRBJ2-5 and V is TRBV5-3; TRBD1 might be the D (5 bases). TRBV5-3 is an ORF, and what it does is uncertain. V lost 4 bases, J lost 5 bases, and 18 bases lay in between. The CDR3 is made up of 15 amino acids. The CDR3 loop is CARSPRTRRWETQYF. The CDR3 bases are TGTGCCAGAAGCCCACGGACACGGCGATGGGAGACCCAGTACTTC.

The V gene is TRBV6-1, the J gene TRBJ2-5, with D perhaps matching TRBD2 (6 bases). Germline V lookup: CDR1 MNHNS, CDR2 SASEGT. Deletions cut 8 bases from V and 4 bases from J, with 14 bases between. The CDR3 has 13 residues. CDR3 nucleotides: TGTGCCAGCGTACGGCGGGGTTCAGAGACCCAGTACTTC. It specifies CASVRRGSETQYF.

The V gene is TRBV6-6, the J gene TRBJ1-2; 8 bases align to TRBD1. This CDR3 has 16 residues. Per the germline V gene, CDR1 is MNHNY and CDR2 is SVGAGI (reference sequence). The ends lost 3 bases at V and 3 bases at J; junction bases unmatched: 9. The CDR3 spells CASSYPRQGLDYGYTF. The CDR3 region has the DNA TGTGCCAGCAGTTATCCTCGACAGGGGTTAGACTATGGCTACACCTTC.

V gene TRBV5-6 combines with J gene TRBJ2-3; D is perhaps TRBD1 (6 bases). The V and J ends lost 0 bases and 3 bases respectively, with 8 bases between them. Looked up from germline, CDR1 is SGHDT and CDR2 is YYEEEE. This CDR3 is built from 14 residues. CDR3 coding DNA: TGTGCCAGCAGCTTGGCACAGGGTACAGATACGCAGTATTTT. Its translation: CASSLAQGTDTQYF.

The chain recombines TRBV28 with TRBJ2-1; 10 bases align to TRBD1. The CDR3 is 18 residues long. The trim removed 6 bases at V and 3 bases at J, leaving 14 bases unmatched. CDR1 is MDHEN, CDR2 SYDVKM, per germline. CDR3 sequence reads: CASRAPGTGVNFYNEQFF. The CDR3 DNA reads TGTGCCAGCAGGGCCCCGGGGACAGGGGTGAACTTCTACAATGAGCAGTTCTTC.